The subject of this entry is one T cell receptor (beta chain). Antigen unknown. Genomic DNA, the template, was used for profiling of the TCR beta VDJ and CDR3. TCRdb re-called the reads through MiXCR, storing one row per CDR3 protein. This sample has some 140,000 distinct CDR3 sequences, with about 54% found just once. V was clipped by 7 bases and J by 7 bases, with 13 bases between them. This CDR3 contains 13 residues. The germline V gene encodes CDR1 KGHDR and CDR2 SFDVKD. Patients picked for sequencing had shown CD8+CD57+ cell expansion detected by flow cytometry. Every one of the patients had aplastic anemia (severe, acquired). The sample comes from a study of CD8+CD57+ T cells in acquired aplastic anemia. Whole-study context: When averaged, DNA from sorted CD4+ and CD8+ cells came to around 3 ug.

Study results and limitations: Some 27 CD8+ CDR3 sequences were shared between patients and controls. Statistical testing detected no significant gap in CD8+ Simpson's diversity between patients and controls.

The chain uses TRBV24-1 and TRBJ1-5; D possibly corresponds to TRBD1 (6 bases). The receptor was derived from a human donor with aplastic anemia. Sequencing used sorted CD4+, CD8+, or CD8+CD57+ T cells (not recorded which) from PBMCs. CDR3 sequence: CATSGRGEQPQHF. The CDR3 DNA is TGTGCCACCAGCGGCAGGGGCGAACAGCCCCAGCATTTT.